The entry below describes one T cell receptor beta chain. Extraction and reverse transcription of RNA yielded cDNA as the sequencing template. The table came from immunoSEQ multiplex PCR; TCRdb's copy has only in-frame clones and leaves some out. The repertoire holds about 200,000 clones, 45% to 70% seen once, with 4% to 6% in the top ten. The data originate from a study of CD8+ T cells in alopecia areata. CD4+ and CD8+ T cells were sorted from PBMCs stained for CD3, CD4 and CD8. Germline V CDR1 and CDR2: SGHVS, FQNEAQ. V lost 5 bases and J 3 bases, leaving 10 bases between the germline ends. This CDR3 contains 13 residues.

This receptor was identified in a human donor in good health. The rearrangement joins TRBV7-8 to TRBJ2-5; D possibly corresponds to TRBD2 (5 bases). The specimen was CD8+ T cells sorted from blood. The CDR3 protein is CASSQWGEETQYF. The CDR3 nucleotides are TGTGCCAGCAGCCAGTGGGGAGAAGAGACCCAGTACTTC.